This T cell receptor (beta chain) stems from a study of blood T cell repertoires in COVID-19. Produced via immunoSEQ multiplex PCR; TCRdb's table is partial and in-frame only. The table has about 200,000 clones, roughly 77% seen once. This CDR3 is built from 16 residues. Living in under 30 US areas, the participants were between roughly 18 and 95 years of age. Assignment of participants to cohorts was predicated upon participant-reported clinical history. What was sequenced was PBMCs or T cells enriched from blood (not recorded which). The gene calls are TRBV21-1 and TRBJ2-3; the D call of TRBD1 is as the table states it, not checked on the DNA. TRBV21-1 is a pseudogene segment. The receptor's source is a woman between 45 and 60 years old with acute COVID-19. The chain's CDR3 is CASSSPGTSITDTQYF. Here the CDR3 DNA reads TGTGCCAGCAGCTCCCCCGGGACATCCATCACAGATACGCAGTATTTT.